One and the same sample provided the 7 T cell receptor beta chains below, sequenced in a study of human T cells and chemical hapten exposure. As for time point: patch test 2, 6 weeks after DPC sensitization. Treatment: therapeutic diphenylcyclopropenone sensitization with weekly scalp DPC. MiXCR was run by TCRdb on the RACE reads, yielding one entry per CDR3 protein. The repertoire consists of over 65,000 distinct CDR3 sequences, with 9.5% to 13% occurring once and the leading ten covering 1.6%. Sample: whole blood, taken in connection with sensitization to the hapten diphenylcyclopropenone (DPC). The receptors come from a man aged 18 to 30 with alopecia areata. Some clones in this sample may be carry-over from other donors' samples.

This clonotype was seen ten or more times. This chain connects TRBV29-1 to TRBJ2-5, with TRBD1 as a possible D gene (6 bases). Germline loops: CDR1 SQVTM, CDR2 ANQGSEA. V lost 6 bases, J lost 3 bases, and 14 bases lay in between. The CDR3 contains 13 residues. CDR3 residues: CSVNRDTKETQYF. CDR3 nucleotide sequence: TGCAGCGTAAATAGGGACACGAAAGAGACCCAGTACTTC.

This clonotype was seen at least ten times. This chain joins TRBV29-1 and TRBJ2-5; 10 nucleotides align to TRBD2. This CDR3 region has 14 residues. The germline V gene has CDR1 SQVTM and CDR2 ANQGSEA. With 6 bases clipped from V and 2 bases from J, the junction kept 6 bases outside the gene matches. The DNA for the CDR3 is TGCAGCGTCGCTAGCGGGGGAAGACAAGAGACCCAGTACTTC. This gives the protein CSVASGGRQETQYF. Drawing the rest from reference TRBV29-1 and TRBJ2-5, the complete variable domain is SAVISQKPSRDICQRGTSLTIQCQVDSQVTMMFWYRQQPGQSLTLIATANQGSEATYESGFVIDKFPISRPNLTFSTLTVSNMSPEDSSIYLCSVASGGRQETQYFGPGTRLLVL.

This clonotype has only one observation. The junction departs from germline at one end; a sequencing error may be responsible. CDR3 protein: CAISESLRYIF. CDR3 nucleotide sequence: TGTGCCATCAGTGAGTCGCTCAGGTACATCTTC. The V and J genes are TRBV10-3 and TRBJ2-7, with D unresolved. Germline V gene sequence: CDR1 ENHRY, CDR2 SYGVKD. The CDR3 is made up of 11 amino acids.

This clonotype appeared many times. The chain is built from TRBV9 and TRBJ1-3, with D unclear. V lost 0 bases, J lost 0 bases, and 7 bases lay in between. The CDR3 is made up of 15 amino acids. Germline-derived CDR1 and CDR2 are SGDLS and YYNGEE. CDR3 sequence reads: CASSVEGGSGNTIYF. The CDR3 DNA reads as TGTGCCAGCAGCGTAGAAGGTGGCTCTGGAAACACCATATATTTT.

This clonotype was recorded a few times. The chain carries TRBV6-2 or TRBV6-3 and TRBJ2-1; TRBD2 matches at 12 bases. Per the germline V gene, CDR1 is MNHEY and CDR2 is SVGEGT. This CDR3 contains 14 residues. V trimming: 6 bases; J trimming: 7 bases; junction bases outside the gene matches: 4. CDR3 residues: CASRRTSGENEQFF. DNA for the CDR3: TGTGCCAGCAGGCGGACTAGCGGGGAGAATGAGCAGTTCTTC.

This clonotype turned up a few times. The chain joins TRBV6-1 to TRBJ2-7; 7 nucleotides agree with TRBD1. This CDR3 region has 15 residues. CDR1 and CDR2 from the germline V gene are MNHNS and SASEGT. With 4 bases clipped from V and 3 bases from J, the junction kept 9 bases outside the gene matches. The CDR3 loop reads CASSGRTGTDYEQYV. The CDR3 region has the DNA TGTGCCAGCAGTGGACGCACCGGGACAGACTACGAGCAGTACGTC.

This clonotype has just a few counts. V is TRBV5-1 and J is TRBJ1-1, with D uncertain. Germline assignment: CDR1 SGHRS and CDR2 YFSETQ. The CDR3 has 15 residues. The germline V and J ends were trimmed by 0 bases and 1 base, with 10 bases remaining between them. This chain's CDR3 is CASSLVPEWNTEAFF. The CDR3, as DNA: TGCGCCAGCAGCTTGGTTCCGGAGTGGAACACTGAAGCTTTCTTT.